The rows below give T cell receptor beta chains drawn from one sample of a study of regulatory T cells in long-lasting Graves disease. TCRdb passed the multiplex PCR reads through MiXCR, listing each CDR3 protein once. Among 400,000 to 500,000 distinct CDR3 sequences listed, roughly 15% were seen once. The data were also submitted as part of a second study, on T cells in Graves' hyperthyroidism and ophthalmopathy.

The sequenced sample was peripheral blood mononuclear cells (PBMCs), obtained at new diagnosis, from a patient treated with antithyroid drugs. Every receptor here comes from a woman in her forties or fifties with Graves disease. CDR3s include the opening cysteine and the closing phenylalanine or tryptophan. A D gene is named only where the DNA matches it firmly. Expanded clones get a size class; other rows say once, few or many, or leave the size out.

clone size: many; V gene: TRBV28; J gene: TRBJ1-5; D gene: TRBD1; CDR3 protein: CASSLRTGGGYQPQHF; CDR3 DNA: TGTGCCAGCAGCTTGAGGACAGGGGGCGGTTATCAGCCCCAGCATTTT
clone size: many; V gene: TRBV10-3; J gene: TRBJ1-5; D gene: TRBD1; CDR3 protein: CAISGQGNQPQHF; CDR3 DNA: TGTGCCATCAGCGGACAGGGCAATCAGCCCCAGCATTTT
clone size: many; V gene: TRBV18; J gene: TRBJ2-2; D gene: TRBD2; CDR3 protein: CASSRGLVDTGELFF; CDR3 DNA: TGTGCCAGCTCACGAGGACTAGTTGACACCGGGGAGCTGTTTTTT
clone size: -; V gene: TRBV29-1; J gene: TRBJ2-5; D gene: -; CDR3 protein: CSAQPGPQGETQYF; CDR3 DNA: TGCAGCGCACAACCGGGTCCACAGGGAGAGACCCAGTACTTC
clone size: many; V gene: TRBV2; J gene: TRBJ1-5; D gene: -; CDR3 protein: CASSGIRVSGNQPQHF; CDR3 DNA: TGTGCCAGCAGTGGAATCAGGGTATCGGGCAATCAGCCCCAGCATTTT
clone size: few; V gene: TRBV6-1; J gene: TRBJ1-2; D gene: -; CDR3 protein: CASSQNGYTF; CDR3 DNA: TGTGCCAGCAGTCAAAATGGCTACACCTTC
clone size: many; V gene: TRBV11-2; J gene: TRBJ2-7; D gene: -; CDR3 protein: CASSFPPIYEQYF; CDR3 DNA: TGTGCCAGCAGCTTTCCACCGATTTATGAGCAGTACTTC
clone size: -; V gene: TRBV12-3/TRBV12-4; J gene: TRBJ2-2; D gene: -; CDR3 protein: CASSLGGAGAAGELFF; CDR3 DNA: TGTGCCAGCAGTTTAGGTGGGGCGGGCGCAGCCGGGGAGCTGTTTTTT
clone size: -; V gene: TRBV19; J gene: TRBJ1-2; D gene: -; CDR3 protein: CASSILTDFNYGYTF; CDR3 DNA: TGTGCCAGTAGTATCTTGACAGATTTTAACTATGGCTACACCTTC
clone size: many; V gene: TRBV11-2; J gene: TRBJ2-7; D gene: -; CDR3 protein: CASSLMLLPGLPPYEQYF; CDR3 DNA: TGTGCCAGCAGCCTCATGCTTCTACCGGGACTGCCCCCCTACGAGCAGTACTTC
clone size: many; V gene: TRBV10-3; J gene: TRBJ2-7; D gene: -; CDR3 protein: CAIGDPSSYEQYF; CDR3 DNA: TGTGCCATCGGAGACCCCAGCTCCTACGAGCAGTACTTC
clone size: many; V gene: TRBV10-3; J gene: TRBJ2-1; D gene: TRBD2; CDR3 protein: CAIRRTSGSSMGEQFF; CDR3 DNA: TGTGCCATCAGGAGGACTAGCGGGAGTTCTATGGGTGAGCAGTTCTTC
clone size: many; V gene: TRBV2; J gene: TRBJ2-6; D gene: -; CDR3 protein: CASSGEGGVPISGANVLTF; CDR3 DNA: TGTGCCAGCAGTGGGGAGGGGGGGGTTCCTATCTCTGGGGCCAACGTCCTGACTTTC
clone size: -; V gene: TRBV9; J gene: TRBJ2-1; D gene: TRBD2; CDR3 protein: CASSVEGLATNEQFF; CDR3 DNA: TGTGCCAGCAGCGTAGAAGGACTAGCAACAAATGAGCAGTTCTTC
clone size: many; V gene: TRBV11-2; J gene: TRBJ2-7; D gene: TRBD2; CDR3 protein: CASSSPVAGVYEQYF; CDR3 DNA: TGTGCCAGCAGCTCACCCGTAGCGGGAGTCTACGAGCAGTACTTC
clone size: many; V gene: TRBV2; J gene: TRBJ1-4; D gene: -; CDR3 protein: CASSGWPRNEKLFF; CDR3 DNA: TGTGCCAGCAGTGGATGGCCACGAAACGAAAAACTGTTTTTT
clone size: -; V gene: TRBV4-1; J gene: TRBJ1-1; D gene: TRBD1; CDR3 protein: CASSHEPGQGRSAFF; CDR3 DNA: TGCGCCAGCAGCCATGAACCGGGACAGGGACGCTCAGCTTTCTTT
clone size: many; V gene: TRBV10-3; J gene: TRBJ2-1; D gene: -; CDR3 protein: CAISERAGHNEQFF; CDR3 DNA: TGTGCCATCAGTGAGCGGGCCGGGCACAATGAGCAGTTCTTC
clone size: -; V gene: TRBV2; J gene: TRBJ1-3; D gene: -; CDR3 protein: CASIAFAFGGNTIYF; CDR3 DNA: TGTGCCAGTATCGCGTTCGCCTTCGGCGGAAACACCATATATTTT
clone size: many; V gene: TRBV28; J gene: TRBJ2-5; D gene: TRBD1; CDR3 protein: CASSSPTGGWETQYF; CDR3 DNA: TGTGCCAGCAGTTCCCCGACAGGGGGTTGGGAGACCCAGTACTTC
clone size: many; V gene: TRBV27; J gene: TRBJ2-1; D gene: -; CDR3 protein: CASSLSNFFSSYNEQFF; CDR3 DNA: TGTGCCAGCAGTTTAAGCAACTTTTTTTCATCCTACAATGAGCAGTTCTTC
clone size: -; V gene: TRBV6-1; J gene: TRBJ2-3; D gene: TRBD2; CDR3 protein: CASRDPAGGSTDTQYF; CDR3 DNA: TGTGCCAGCAGAGACCCAGCGGGAGGGAGCACAGATACGCAGTATTTT
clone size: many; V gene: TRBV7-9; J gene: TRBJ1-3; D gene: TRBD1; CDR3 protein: CASSGQVSGNTIYF; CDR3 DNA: TGTGCCAGCAGCGGACAGGTCTCTGGAAACACCATATATTTT
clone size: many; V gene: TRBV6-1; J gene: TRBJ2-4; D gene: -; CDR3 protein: CASSEGAENIQYF; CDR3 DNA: TGTGCCAGCAGTGAGGGAGCAGAAAACATTCAGTACTTC
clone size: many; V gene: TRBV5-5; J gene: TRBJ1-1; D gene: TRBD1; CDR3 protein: CASSADRVAFF; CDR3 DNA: TGTGCCAGCAGCGCGGACAGGGTAGCTTTCTTT
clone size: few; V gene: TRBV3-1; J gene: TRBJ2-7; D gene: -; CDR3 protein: CASSQDFTLSDEQYF; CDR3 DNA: TGTGCCAGCAGCCAAGACTTCACCCTGTCGGACGAGCAGTACTTC
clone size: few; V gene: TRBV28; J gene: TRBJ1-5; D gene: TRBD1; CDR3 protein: CASSPSGTGVNQPQHF; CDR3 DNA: TGTGCCAGCAGTCCCTCCGGGACAGGGGTCAATCAGCCCCAGCATTTT
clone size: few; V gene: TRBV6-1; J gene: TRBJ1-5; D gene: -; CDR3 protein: CASITKFYSNQPQHF; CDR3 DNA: TGTGCCAGCATTACAAAGTTCTATAGCAATCAGCCCCAGCATTTT
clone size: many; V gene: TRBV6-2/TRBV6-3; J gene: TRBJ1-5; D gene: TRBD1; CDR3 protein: CASSYGTVNQPQHF; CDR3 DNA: TGTGCCAGCAGTTACGGGACAGTCAATCAGCCCCAGCATTTT
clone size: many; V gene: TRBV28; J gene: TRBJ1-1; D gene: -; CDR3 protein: CASSPEDTEAFF; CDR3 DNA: TGTGCCAGCAGTCCGGAGGACACTGAAGCTTTCTTT
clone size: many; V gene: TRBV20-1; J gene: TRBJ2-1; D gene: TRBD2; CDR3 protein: CSASSPTSGSDEQFF; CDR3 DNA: TGCAGTGCCTCATCGCCGACTAGCGGGAGCGATGAGCAGTTCTTC
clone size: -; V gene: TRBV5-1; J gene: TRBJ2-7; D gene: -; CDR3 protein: CASSLFDPYEQYF; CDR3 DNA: TGCGCCAGCAGCTTGTTCGATCCTTACGAGCAGTACTTC
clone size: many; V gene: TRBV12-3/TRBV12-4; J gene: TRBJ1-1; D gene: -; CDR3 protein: CASRQYGNTEAFF; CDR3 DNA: TGTGCCAGCAGACAATATGGGAACACTGAAGCTTTCTTT